Each of the 5 T cell receptor beta chains below was sequenced from the same sample in a study of T-cell reconstitution after alpha-beta-depleted transplantation in children. The TCRbeta library was prepared with unique molecular identifiers. A single record per CDR3 protein comes from TCRdb applying MiXCR to the PCR reads. The top ten clones hold approximately 90% of a sample with approximately 9,000 distinct CDR3 sequences, roughly 18% of them seen once. Sequenced material: PBMCs, mostly from graft donor cells, taken 60 days after TCRalphabeta/CD19-depleted stem cell transplant. These TCRs come from a girl less than two years old who had a stem cell transplant for combined immunodeficiency, so the T cells may come from the graft donor.

This chain connects TRBV12-5 to TRBJ1-1; D is uncertain. The germline CDR1 and CDR2 sequences are LGHNT and FRNRAP. The CDR3 has 13 residues. The V end was cut by 6 bases, the J end by 2 bases, with 10 bases between. The CDR3 nucleotides read TGTGCTAGTGGGACCTTTGGCAACACTGAAGCTTTCTTT. Residues: CASGTFGNTEAFF. The complete variable domain, with remaining parts taken from reference TRBV12-5 and TRBJ1-1, reads DARVTQTPRHKVTEMGQEVTMRCQPILGHNTVFWYRQTMMQGLELLAYFRNRAPLDDSGMPKDRFSAEMPDATLATLKIQPSEPRDSAVYFCASGTFGNTEAFFGQGTRLTVV.

V is TRBV2 and J is TRBJ2-7; 7 nucleotides agree with TRBD1. The CDR3 has 13 residues. Germline V gene lookup returns CDR1 SNHLY and CDR2 FYNNEI. The junction had 8 bases not matched to a gene; V was cut back by 6 bases and J by 6 bases. CDR3 region: CASRETGISEQYF. DNA of the CDR3: TGTGCCAGCAGAGAGACAGGGATCTCCGAGCAGTACTTC.

With respect to this clonotype: The conserved phenylalanine or tryptophan normally closing the CDR3 is absent here, so this likely arose from a read error. The chain uses TRBV7-8 and TRBJ2-1; the match to TRBD2 covers 9 bases. Germline CDR1 is SGHVS and CDR2 is FQNEAQ. V shed 6 bases and J 6 bases; nucleotides not matched to a gene: 9. This CDR3 has 15 residues. CDR3 amino acids: CASSQSGGTLNEQFY. The CDR3 bases are TGTGCCAGCAGTCAGAGCGGGGGGACCCTCAATGAGCAGTTCTAC.

This clonotype was found many times. This chain connects TRBV29-1 to TRBJ1-1; no clear D gene. Germline loops: CDR1 SQVTM, CDR2 ANQGSEA. V lost 5 bases, J lost 4 bases, and 14 bases lay in between. There are 13 residues in the CDR3. In DNA form, the CDR3 reads TGCAGCGTTACCCGGGCTTGGGGCACTGAAGCTTTCTTT. Translated, it gives CSVTRAWGTEAFF. Full variable domain (missing parts from reference TRBV29-1 and TRBJ1-1): SAVISQKPSRDICQRGTSLTIQCQVDSQVTMMFWYRQQPGQSLTLIATANQGSEATYESGFVIDKFPISRPNLTFSTLTVSNMSPEDSSIYLCSVTRAWGTEAFFGQGTRLTVV.

The chain has TRBV25-1 and TRBJ2-3; 7 bases map to TRBD1. The V segment lost 6 bases and the J segment 2 bases; nucleotides outside the gene matches: 8. Per the germline V gene, CDR1 is MGHDK and CDR2 is SYGVNS. This CDR3 contains 15 residues. This CDR3 is CASSPDRAPTDTQYF. The DNA of the CDR3 is TGTGCCAGCAGCCCCGACAGGGCCCCCACAGATACGCAGTATTTT.